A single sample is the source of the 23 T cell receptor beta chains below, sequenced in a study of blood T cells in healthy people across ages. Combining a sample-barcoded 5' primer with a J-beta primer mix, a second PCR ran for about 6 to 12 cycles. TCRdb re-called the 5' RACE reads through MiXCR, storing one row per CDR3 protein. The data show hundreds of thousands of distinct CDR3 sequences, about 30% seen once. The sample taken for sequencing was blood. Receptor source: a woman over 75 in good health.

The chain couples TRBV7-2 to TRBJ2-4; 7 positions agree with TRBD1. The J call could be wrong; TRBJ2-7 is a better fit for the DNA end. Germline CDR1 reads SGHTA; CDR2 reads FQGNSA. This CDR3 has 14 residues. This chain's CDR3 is CASSPWTGHYEQYF. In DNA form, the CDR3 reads TGTGCCAGCAGCCCTTGGACAGGACACTACGAGCAGTACTTC.

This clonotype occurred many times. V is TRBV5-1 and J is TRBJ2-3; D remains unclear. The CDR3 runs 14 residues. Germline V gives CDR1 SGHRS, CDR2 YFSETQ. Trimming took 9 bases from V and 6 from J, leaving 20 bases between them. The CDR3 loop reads CATSLGLPTDTQYF. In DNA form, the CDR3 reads TGCGCCACCTCACTCGGCCTACCGACCGATACGCAGTATTTT.

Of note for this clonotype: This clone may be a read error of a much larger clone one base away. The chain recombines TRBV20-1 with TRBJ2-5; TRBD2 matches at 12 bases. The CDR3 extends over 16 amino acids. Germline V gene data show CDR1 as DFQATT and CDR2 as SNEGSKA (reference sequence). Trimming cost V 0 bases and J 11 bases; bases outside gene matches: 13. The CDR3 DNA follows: TGCAGTGCTAGAGATCGCCTAGCGGGGGGGCTGGATGAGCAGTACTTC. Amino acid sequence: CSARDRLAGGLDEQYF.

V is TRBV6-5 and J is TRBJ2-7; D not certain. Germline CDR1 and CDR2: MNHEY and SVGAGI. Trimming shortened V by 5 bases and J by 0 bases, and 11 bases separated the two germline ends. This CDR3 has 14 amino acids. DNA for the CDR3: TGTGCCAGCAGTCCCCGGGCCCTCTCCTACGAGCAGTACTTC. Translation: CASSPRALSYEQYF.

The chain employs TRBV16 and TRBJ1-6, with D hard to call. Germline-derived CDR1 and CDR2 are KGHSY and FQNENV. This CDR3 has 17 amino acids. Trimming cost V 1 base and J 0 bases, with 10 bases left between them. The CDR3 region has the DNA TGTGCCAGCAGCCAATTACCGGGGAGCTCCTATAATTCACCCCTCCACTTT. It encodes CASSQLPGSSYNSPLHF.

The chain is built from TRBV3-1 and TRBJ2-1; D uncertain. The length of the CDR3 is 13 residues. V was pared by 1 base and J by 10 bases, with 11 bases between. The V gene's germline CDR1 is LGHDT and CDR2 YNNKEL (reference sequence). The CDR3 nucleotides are TGTGCCAGCAGCCAAGGGAGTTTAAGGGAGCAGTTCTTC. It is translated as CASSQGSLREQFF.

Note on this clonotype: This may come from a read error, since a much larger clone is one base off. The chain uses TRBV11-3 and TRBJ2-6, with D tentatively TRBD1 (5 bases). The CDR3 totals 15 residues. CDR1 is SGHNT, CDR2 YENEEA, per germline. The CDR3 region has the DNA TGTGCCAGCAGCCAACGGAATAGTGGGGCCAACGTCCGGACTTTC. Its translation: CASSQRNSGANVRTF.

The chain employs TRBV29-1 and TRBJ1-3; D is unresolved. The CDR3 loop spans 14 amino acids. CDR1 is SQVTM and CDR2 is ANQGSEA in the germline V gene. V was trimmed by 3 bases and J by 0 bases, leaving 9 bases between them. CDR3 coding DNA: TGCAGCGTTGAGACTCTACCCTCTGGAAACACCATATATTTT. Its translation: CSVETLPSGNTIYF.

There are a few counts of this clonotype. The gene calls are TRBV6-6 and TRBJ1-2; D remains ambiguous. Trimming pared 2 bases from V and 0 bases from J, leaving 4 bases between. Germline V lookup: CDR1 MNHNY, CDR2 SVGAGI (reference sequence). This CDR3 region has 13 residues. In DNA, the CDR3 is TGTGCCAGCAGTTACAGAGCTAACTATGGCTACACCTTC. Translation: CASSYRANYGYTF.

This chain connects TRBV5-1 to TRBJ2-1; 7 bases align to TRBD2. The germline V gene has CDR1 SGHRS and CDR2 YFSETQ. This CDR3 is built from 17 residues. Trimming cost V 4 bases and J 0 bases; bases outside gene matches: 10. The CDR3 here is CASSHGGGSTSYNEQFF. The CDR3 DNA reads TGCGCCAGCAGCCATGGGGGGGGAAGTACCTCCTACAATGAGCAGTTCTTC. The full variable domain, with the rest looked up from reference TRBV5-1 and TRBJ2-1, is KAGVTQTPRYLIKTRGQQVTLSCSPISGHRSVSWYQQTPGQGLQFLFEYFSETQRNKGNFPGRFSGRQFSNSRSEMNVSTLELGDSALYLCASSHGGGSTSYNEQFFGPGTRLTVL.

CDR3 protein: CASSQDLVDGYTF. The CDR3, as DNA: TGTGCCAGCAGCCAAGATCTGGTGGATGGCTACACCTTC. This chain joins TRBV4-2 and TRBJ1-2; D is uncertain. CDR1 LGHNA and CDR2 YNFKEQ come from the germline V gene. The CDR3 runs 13 residues. Trimming pared 0 bases from V and 6 bases from J, leaving 8 bases between.

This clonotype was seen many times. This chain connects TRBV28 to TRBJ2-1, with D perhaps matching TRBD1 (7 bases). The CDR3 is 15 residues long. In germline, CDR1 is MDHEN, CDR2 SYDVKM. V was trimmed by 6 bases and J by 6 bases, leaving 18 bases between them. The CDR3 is CASRPQGGFVNEQFF. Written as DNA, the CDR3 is TGTGCCAGCAGACCCCAGGGGGGATTCGTCAATGAGCAGTTCTTC.

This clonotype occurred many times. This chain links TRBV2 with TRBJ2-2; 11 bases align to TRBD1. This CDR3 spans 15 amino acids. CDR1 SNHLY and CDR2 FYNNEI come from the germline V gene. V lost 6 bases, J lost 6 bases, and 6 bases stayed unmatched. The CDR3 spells CASRDPGQGAGELFF. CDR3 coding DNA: TGTGCCAGCAGGGATCCGGGACAGGGGGCCGGGGAGCTGTTTTTT.

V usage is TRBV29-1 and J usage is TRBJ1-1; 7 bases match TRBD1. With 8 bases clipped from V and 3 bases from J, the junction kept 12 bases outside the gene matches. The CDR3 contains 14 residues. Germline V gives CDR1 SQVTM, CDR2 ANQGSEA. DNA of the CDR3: TGCAGCTCGACTGGAGGGGGCGCCTACACTGAAGCTTTCTTT. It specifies CSSTGGGAYTEAFF.

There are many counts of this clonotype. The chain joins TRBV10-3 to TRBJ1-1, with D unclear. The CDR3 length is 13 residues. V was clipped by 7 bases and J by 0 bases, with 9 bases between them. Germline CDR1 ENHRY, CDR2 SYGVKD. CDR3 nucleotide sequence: TGTGCCATCACAACAGACATGAACACTGAAGCTTTCTTT. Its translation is CAITTDMNTEAFF.

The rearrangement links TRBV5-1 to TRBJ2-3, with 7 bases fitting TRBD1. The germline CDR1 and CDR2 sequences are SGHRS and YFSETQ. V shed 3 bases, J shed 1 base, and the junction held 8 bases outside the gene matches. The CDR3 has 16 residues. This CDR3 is CASSSARGPGTDTQYF. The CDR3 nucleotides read TGCGCCAGCAGCTCGGCAAGGGGGCCGGGCACAGATACGCAGTATTTT.

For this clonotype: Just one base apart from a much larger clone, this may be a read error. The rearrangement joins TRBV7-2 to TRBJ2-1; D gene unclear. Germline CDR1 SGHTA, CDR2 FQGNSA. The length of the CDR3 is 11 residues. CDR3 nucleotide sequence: TGTGCCGGCAGCCTCCTTGTCGGGCAGTTCTTC. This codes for CAGSLLVGQFF.

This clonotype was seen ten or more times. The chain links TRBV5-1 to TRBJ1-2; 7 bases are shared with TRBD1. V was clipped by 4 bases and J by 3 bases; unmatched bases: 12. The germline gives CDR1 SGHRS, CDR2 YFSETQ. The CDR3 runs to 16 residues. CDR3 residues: CASSLTISTGDYGYTF. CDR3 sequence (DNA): TGCGCCAGCAGCCTCACTATATCAACAGGGGACTATGGCTACACCTTC. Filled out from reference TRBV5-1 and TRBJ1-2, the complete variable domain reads KAGVTQTPRYLIKTRGQQVTLSCSPISGHRSVSWYQQTPGQGLQFLFEYFSETQRNKGNFPGRFSGRQFSNSRSEMNVSTLELGDSALYLCASSLTISTGDYGYTFGSGTRLTVV.

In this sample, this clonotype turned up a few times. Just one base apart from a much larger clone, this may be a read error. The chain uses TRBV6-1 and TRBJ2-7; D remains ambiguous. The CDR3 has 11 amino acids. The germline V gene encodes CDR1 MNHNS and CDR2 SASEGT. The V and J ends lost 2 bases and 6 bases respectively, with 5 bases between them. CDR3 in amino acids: CASSEKREQYF. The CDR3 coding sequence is TGTGCCAGCAGTGAAAAACGCGAGCAGTACTTC.

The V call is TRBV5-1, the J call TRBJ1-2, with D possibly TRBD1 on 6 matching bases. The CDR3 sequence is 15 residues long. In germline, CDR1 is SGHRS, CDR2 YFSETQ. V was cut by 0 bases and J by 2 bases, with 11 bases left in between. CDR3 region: CASSLDGTPNYGYTF. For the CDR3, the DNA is TGCGCCAGCAGCTTGGACGGGACACCAAACTATGGCTACACCTTC.

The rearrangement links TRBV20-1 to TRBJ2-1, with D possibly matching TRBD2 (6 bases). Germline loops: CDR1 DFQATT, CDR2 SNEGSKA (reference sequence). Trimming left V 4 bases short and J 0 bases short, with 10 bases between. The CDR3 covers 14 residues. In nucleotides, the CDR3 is TGCAGTGCTAACCGGAGGGGCTCCTACAATGAGCAGTTCTTC. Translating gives CSANRRGSYNEQFF.

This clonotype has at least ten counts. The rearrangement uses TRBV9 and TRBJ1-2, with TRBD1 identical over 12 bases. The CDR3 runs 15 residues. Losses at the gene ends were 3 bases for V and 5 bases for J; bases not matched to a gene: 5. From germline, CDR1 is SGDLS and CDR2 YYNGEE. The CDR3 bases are TGTGCCAGCAGCGAGGGGACAGGGGGCGCATATGGCTACACCTTC. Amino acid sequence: CASSEGTGGAYGYTF.

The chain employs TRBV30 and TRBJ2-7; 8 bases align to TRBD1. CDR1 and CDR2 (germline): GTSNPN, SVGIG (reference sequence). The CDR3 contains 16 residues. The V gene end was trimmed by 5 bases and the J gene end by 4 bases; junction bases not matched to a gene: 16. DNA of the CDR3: TGTGCCTGGGATAGAGACGGCAGGGGGCTCGGGTACGAGCAGTACTTC. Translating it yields CAWDRDGRGLGYEQYF.